The clone carrying this T cell receptor beta chain has a single count. In the source study's methods: Estimation of nucleated cell counts relied on the amplification of reference gene primers. Method: immunoSEQ multiplex PCR; TCRdb's copy keeps in-frame clones and lacks some. V, J and clone size are those of that table, while D and trimming were read from the DNA. The sample contains hundreds of thousands of clones, about 87% of which appear only once. These data are taken from a study of blood T cell repertoires in COVID-19. On the study more broadly: COVID-19 samples from acute and convalescent phases originated in the United States, Italy and Spain.

CDR1 is KGHSH and CDR2 is LQKENI in the germline V gene. V was shortened by 0 bases and J by 0 bases, with 9 bases between the two germline ends. The CDR3 runs to 16 residues. The TCR originated in a man aged 18-30 years with COVID-19, enrolled during active disease. V and J are TRBV18 and TRBJ2-1; no firm D call. The source material was peripheral blood. CDR3 in amino acids: CASSPPVRSSYNEQFF. In DNA form, the CDR3 reads TGTGCCAGCTCACCACCGGTGAGGAGCTCCTACAATGAGCAGTTCTTC.